The 10 T cell receptor beta chains below come from one sample, sequenced in a study of T cell repertoires in cytomegalovirus infection. These receptors lack a known antigen. A single record per CDR3 protein comes from TCRdb applying MiXCR to the reads. The data contain about 830,000 distinct CDR3 sequences, 32% of them singletons. The specimen comprised cultured CD8+ T cells from PBMCs, sampled from culture after CMV antigen stimulation. These receptors were taken from a human donor in good health (CMV status not recorded). Some clones in this sample may be carry-over from other donors' samples.

This clonotype came up a few times. The rearrangement links TRBV29-1 to TRBJ2-1; possibly TRBD2 for D (6 bases). Germline assignment: CDR1 SQVTM and CDR2 ANQGSEA. The CDR3 runs 16 residues. V dropped 3 bases and J dropped 4 bases, with 19 bases sitting between them. CDR3 amino acids: CSVEGLGLARYNEQFF. As DNA, the CDR3 is TGCAGCGTTGAGGGGTTGGGGCTAGCGAGGTACAATGAGCAGTTCTTC.

The chain combines TRBV6-5 with TRBJ2-7; tentatively, D is TRBD2 (7 bases). Germline V gene sequence: CDR1 MNHEY, CDR2 SVGAGI. The V gene lost 4 bases and the J gene lost 6 bases, with 22 bases spanning the gap. The length of the CDR3 is 16 residues. The CDR3 coding sequence is TGTGCCAGCAGTTCCTTAGGGGGAGGGTGGTTTGGCGAGCAGTACTTC. Amino acids: CASSSLGGGWFGEQYF.

Only one count was recorded for this clonotype. Being one base from a much bigger clone, this may be a read error. This chain joins TRBV7-2 and TRBJ2-1; 12 bases fit TRBD2. CDR3 length equals 17 residues. Germline CDR1 and CDR2: SGHTA and FQGNSA. The CDR3 is CVSSLGTSGLIYNEQFF. Written as DNA, the CDR3 is TGTGTCAGCAGCTTGGGGACTAGCGGGTTGATCTACAATGAGCAGTTCTTC.

The rearrangement uses TRBV6-8 and TRBJ2-1, with 8 bases fitting TRBD1. The CDR3 is made up of 20 amino acids. The V gene's germline CDR1 is MNHGY and CDR2 SAAAGT. Trimming cost V 2 bases and J 7 bases; bases outside gene matches: 22. In nucleotides, the CDR3 is TGTGCCAGCAGTTACCAGAAGACCGAACTCAGGGGGCGTCTAGGGAATGAGCAGTTCTTC. Encoded protein: CASSYQKTELRGRLGNEQFF.

The chain links TRBV6-2 or TRBV6-3 to TRBJ2-1; perhaps TRBD1 as D (7 bases). This CDR3 spans 16 amino acids. Trimming took 8 bases from V and 0 from J, leaving 17 bases between them. Per germline, CDR1 MNHEY and CDR2 SVGEGT. The CDR3 reads CASSPRGASSYNEQFF. CDR3 nucleotides: TGTGCCAGCTCGCCCAGGGGGGCAAGCTCCTACAATGAGCAGTTCTTC.

This clonotype was observed a few times. The chain is built from TRBV10-2 and TRBJ1-2; no clear D gene. Trimming stripped 11 bases from V and 3 bases from J, with 16 bases between. CDR1 is WSHSY and CDR2 is SAAADI in the germline V gene. CDR3 size: 13 residues. The CDR3 loop reads CAAAALTDYGYTF. CDR3 DNA sequence: TGCGCCGCAGCGGCCCTCACGGACTATGGCTACACCTTC.

About this clonotype itself: At one boundary the junction diverges from the germline segment, which might be a read error. V and J are TRBV5-5 and TRBJ2-1; 9 bases are a match to TRBD1. CDR1 and CDR2 from the germline V gene are SGHKS and YYEKEE (reference sequence). This CDR3 is 14 amino acids long. The CDR3 protein is CANSPGQGPLKQFF. The CDR3 DNA sequence: TGTGCCAACAGCCCGGGACAGGGCCCTCTGAAGCAGTTCTTC.

There are a few counts of this clonotype. The chain recombines TRBV10-3 with TRBJ1-1, with D hard to call. Germline CDR1 reads ENHRY; CDR2 reads SYGVKD. The V gene lost 2 bases and the J gene lost 3 bases, with 10 bases spanning the gap. CDR3 length: 14 amino acids. The CDR3 region has the DNA TGTGCCATCAGTGAGGGCAGAAAGGACACTGAAGCTTTCTTT. It yields the protein CAISEGRKDTEAFF.

The chain carries TRBV6-1 and TRBJ2-1; D is unclear. CDR1 MNHNS and CDR2 SASEGT come from the germline V gene. CDR3 length: 14 residues. V lost 1 base to trimming and J lost 1 base, with 5 bases between them. CDR3 sequence (DNA): TGTGCCAGCAGTGAAGAGGTTTCCTACAATGAGCAGTTCTTC. It yields the protein CASSEEVSYNEQFF.

This clonotype was observed a few times. V and J are TRBV12-3 or TRBV12-4 and TRBJ2-5; 8 bases match TRBD2. The CDR3 extends over 15 amino acids. Trimming took 3 bases from V and 4 from J; bases not matched to a gene: 7. CDR3 coding DNA: TGTGCCAGCAGTTTCGTGCTGGCGGGGGGAGAGACCCAGTACTTC. This sequence encodes CASSFVLAGGETQYF.